The 4 T cell receptor beta chains below all came from one sample that was sequenced in a study of CD8 T cells in ankylosing spondylitis (dated by TCRdb to 2016 to 2017). Overall study results and their limits: A TCR beta motif made up of seven or eight highly homologous amino acid variants appeared to be characteristic of blood from ankylosing spondylitis patients.

Which antigens these TCRs recognize remains unknown. Library preparation was by 5' RACE. Sequencing was carried out with an Illumina HiSeq 2500. TCRdb applied fastp at Q25 and MiXCR to the public reads, then kept only in-frame beta chains. Each CDR3 protein appears once, grouped with its most common genes and DNA. This sample lists 650,000 to 800,000 distinct CDR3 sequences; roughly 19% were detected once. The ten largest clones capture 19% of the sample. The sequencing sample was made of blood, either unsorted or a sorted T cell fraction (not recorded which). Receptors were obtained from a male donor with ankylosing spondylitis.

The chain is built from TRBV6-5 and TRBJ2-5; D is uncertain. Germline loops: CDR1 MNHEY, CDR2 SVGAGI. V was shortened by 6 bases and J by 5 bases, with 7 bases between the two germline ends. The CDR3 sequence is 11 residues long. The CDR3 spells CASRDHETQYF. CDR3 in DNA: TGTGCCAGCAGAGATCACGAGACCCAGTACTTC.

The chain uses TRBV7-8 and TRBJ2-7; 10 bases line up with TRBD2. After removal of 6 bases from V and 3 bases from J, the junction contained 5 bases not matched to a gene. The CDR3 totals 14 residues. Germline V gene sequence: CDR1 SGHVS, CDR2 FQNEAQ. CDR3 in DNA: TGTGCCAGCAGGACAGCGGGAGGGATCTACGAGCAGTACTTC. Residues: CASRTAGGIYEQYF.

The rearrangement joins TRBV5-1 to TRBJ1-4; D is undetermined. This CDR3 is 14 amino acids long. Germline V gene lookup returns CDR1 SGHRS and CDR2 YFSETQ. Trimming left V 4 bases short and J 5 bases short, with 12 bases between. DNA of the CDR3: TGCGCCAGCAGCCCGACGGGAGAGAATGAAAAACTGTTTTTT. Its translation is CASSPTGENEKLFF.

The rearrangement links TRBV19 to TRBJ2-1, with 8 bases matching TRBD1. Germline CDR1 is LNHDA and CDR2 is SQIVND (reference sequence). The J segment lost 7 bases and the V segment lost 6 bases, leaving 5 bases of the junction unmatched. The CDR3 is 13 residues long. CDR3: CASSQGAWNEQFF. CDR3 sequence (DNA): TGTGCCAGTAGCCAGGGGGCATGGAATGAGCAGTTCTTC.